The 28 T cell receptor beta chains below come from one sample, sequenced in a study of shared clonotypes between healthy human individuals. Naivety among CD8 cells was defined by CD45RO negativity and positive CCR7 selection, thereby excluding terminally differentiated effector memory CD45RA+ cells. Profiling relied on immunoSEQ multiplex PCR, and the TCRdb table lists in-frame clones only, not all of them. The data hold roughly 850,000 clones, with 96% observed a single time. Specimen: naive CD8+ T cells sorted from blood. These receptors were obtained from a man aged 30 to 45 in good health.

The CDR3 nucleotides read TGTGCAAGTCGCTTATTTCGGCAGGGGAACGACACCGGGGAGCTGTTTTTT. Encoded protein: CASRLFRQGNDTGELFF. The V call is TRBV12-2, the J call TRBJ2-2; the table calls TRBD1, which could not be checked here. TRBV12-2 is labeled a pseudogene. The CDR3 runs 17 residues.

This chain links TRBV6-5 with TRBJ2-7; D unresolved. Germline CDR1 is MNHEY and CDR2 is SVGAGI. The CDR3 length is 14 residues. Deletions cut 2 bases from V and 3 bases from J, with 11 bases between. The CDR3 bases are TGTGCCAGCAGTTACGCAAGGGCGCACTACGAGCAGTACTTC. Translation: CASSYARAHYEQYF.

The J gene is TRBJ2-7, the V gene TRBV7-8; 8 bases match TRBD1. The CDR3 has 14 amino acids. After removal of 5 bases from V and 5 bases from J, the junction contained 8 bases not matched to a gene. The germline V gene has CDR1 SGHVS and CDR2 FQNEAQ. The CDR3 spells CASSQHGQGHEQYF. For the CDR3, the DNA is TGTGCCAGCAGCCAGCACGGACAGGGCCACGAGCAGTACTTC.

This clone was recorded once. The V gene is TRBV2, the J gene TRBJ2-1; perhaps TRBD2 as D (6 bases). This CDR3 region has 15 residues. V lost 7 bases to trimming and J lost 0 bases, with 13 bases between them. Germline-derived CDR1 and CDR2 are SNHLY and FYNNEI. Written as DNA, the CDR3 is TGTGCCAGCATGCTCGACGGGAGCTCCTACAATGAGCAGTTCTTC. Encoded protein: CASMLDGSSYNEQFF.

The chain employs TRBV10-1 and TRBJ2-1; 14 nucleotides line up with TRBD2. The length of the CDR3 is 17 residues. After removal of 4 bases from V and 2 bases from J, the junction contained 4 bases not matched to a gene. Germline CDR1 is WNHNN and CDR2 is SYGVQD (reference sequence). The CDR3 region is CASSVGTSGSPYNEQFF. The CDR3 region has the DNA TGCGCCAGCAGTGTAGGGACTAGCGGGAGCCCCTACAATGAGCAGTTCTTC.

V gene TRBV4-1 combines with J gene TRBJ2-3, with 10 nucleotides matching TRBD2. Germline trimming cut 4 bases from V and 1 base from J; bases unmatched to any gene: 2. CDR1 is MGHRA and CDR2 is YSYEKL in the germline V gene. The CDR3 sequence is 15 residues long. The CDR3 DNA follows: TGCGCCAGCAGCCTAGGGACTAGCGGCACAGATACGCAGTATTTT. Encoded protein: CASSLGTSGTDTQYF.

This chain uses TRBV14 with TRBJ2-1; D unresolved. Germline CDR1 is SGHDN and CDR2 is FVKESK. CDR3 length: 15 amino acids. Trimming cost V 0 bases and J 0 bases, with 6 bases left between them. For the CDR3, the DNA is TGTGCCAGCAGCCAAGACAGGAGCTCCTACAATGAGCAGTTCTTC. Encoded protein: CASSQDRSSYNEQFF.

This chain joins TRBV7-9 and TRBJ2-3; D ambiguous. The CDR3 loop spans 13 amino acids. The ends were cut back, 5 bases at V and 4 bases at J, with 10 bases in the middle. Germline V gene lookup returns CDR1 SEHNR and CDR2 FQNEAQ (reference sequence). In DNA form, the CDR3 reads TGTGCCAGCAGCCCCCAGGCGGCAGATACGCAGTATTTT. This translates into CASSPQAADTQYF.

CDR3 in amino acids: CASRGGVSYEQYF. The CDR3 bases are TGTGCCAGCAGGGGGGGTGTCTCCTACGAGCAGTACTTC. V gene TRBV27 combines with J gene TRBJ2-7, with a tentative D call TRBD2 (6 bases). CDR3 length: 13 residues. The V gene lost 6 bases and the J gene lost 0 bases, with 9 bases spanning the gap. Germline CDR1 and CDR2: MNHEY and SMNVEV (reference sequence).

V and J are TRBV28 and TRBJ1-3; D ambiguous. The CDR3 is 14 residues long. The germline V and J ends were trimmed by 3 bases and 0 bases, with 6 bases remaining between them. In germline, CDR1 is MDHEN, CDR2 SYDVKM. In DNA, the CDR3 is TGTGCCAGCAGTTTCCACGGCTCTGGAAACACCATATATTTT. As protein: CASSFHGSGNTIYF.

The V gene is TRBV2, the J gene TRBJ1-1; D possibly corresponds to TRBD1 (6 bases). This CDR3 is 16 amino acids long. V shed 1 base and J shed 3 bases, with 15 bases lying between them. Germline V gene lookup returns CDR1 SNHLY and CDR2 FYNNEI. CDR3 sequence (DNA): TGTGCCAGCAGTGAAGGTGGGGGCAGGCGGGACACTGAAGCTTTCTTT. This encodes CASSEGGGRRDTEAFF. Combining the CDR3 with reference TRBV2 and TRBJ1-1 gives the whole variable domain EPEVTQTPSHQVTQMGQEVILRCVPISNHLYFYWYRQILGQKVEFLVSFYNNEISEKSEIFDDQFSVERPDGSNFTLKIRSTKLEDSAMYFCASSEGGGRRDTEAFFGQGTRLTVV.

This chain uses TRBV28 with TRBJ2-7, with TRBD2 matching 14 bases. This CDR3 has 15 residues. The germline gives CDR1 MDHEN, CDR2 SYDVKM. The V gene end was trimmed by 5 bases and the J gene end by 1 base; junction bases not matched to a gene: 1. CDR3 protein: CASSRLAGGSYEQYF. CDR3 DNA sequence: TGTGCCAGCAGTCGACTAGCGGGAGGGTCCTACGAGCAGTACTTC.

This clone was recorded a few times. The gene calls are TRBV29-1 and TRBJ2-1; D gene ambiguous. Trimming removed 6 bases from V and 4 bases from J, with 13 bases in between. Germline V CDR1 and CDR2: SQVTM, ANQGSEA. The CDR3 is 13 residues long. The CDR3 bases are TGCAGCGTCCCCAGGACCGATTACAATGAGCAGTTCTTC. Translation gives CSVPRTDYNEQFF.

V usage is TRBV2 and J usage is TRBJ2-5; TRBD1 or TRBD2 may be the D gene (5 bases each). This CDR3 has 14 amino acids. Trimming left V 7 bases short and J 2 bases short, with 14 bases between. Germline CDR1 reads SNHLY; CDR2 reads FYNNEI. CDR3 residues: CASILGTSQETQYF. The DNA of the CDR3 is TGTGCCAGCATACTAGGGACGTCTCAAGAGACCCAGTACTTC.

The chain is built from TRBV10-3 and TRBJ2-7; 11 positions agree with TRBD1. The CDR3 is 15 residues long. Germline V gene data show CDR1 as ENHRY and CDR2 as SYGVKD. V shed 6 bases and J 5 bases; nucleotides not matched to a gene: 9. Here the CDR3 DNA reads TGTGCCATCAGAGGGACAGGGGGTTGGGTTGACGAGCAGTACTTC. It translates to CAIRGTGGWVDEQYF.

The J gene is TRBJ2-1, the V gene TRBV6-5; D perhaps matches TRBD1 (5 bases). The V gene lost 0 bases and the J gene lost 8 bases, with 5 bases spanning the gap. CDR1 is MNHEY, CDR2 SVGAGI, per germline. CDR3 size: 12 residues. CDR3 in DNA: TGTGCCAGCAGTTACTCGGGGCATGAGCAGTTCTTC. Translating gives CASSYSGHEQFF.

The chain has TRBV9 and TRBJ2-7; no firm D call. The V and J ends lost 7 bases and 6 bases respectively, with 11 bases between them. This CDR3 contains 11 residues. From germline, CDR1 is SGDLS and CDR2 YYNGEE. DNA of the CDR3: TGTGCCAGCGGTAGGGCTGGCGAGCAGTACTTC. Translating gives CASGRAGEQYF.

This clone has a single count. This chain links TRBV6-1 with TRBJ1-2; 8 nucleotides align to TRBD1. Losses at the gene ends were 1 base for V and 1 base for J; bases not matched to a gene: 8. Germline V gives CDR1 MNHNS, CDR2 SASEGT. CDR3 length: 17 amino acids. The CDR3 region has the DNA TGTGCCAGCAGTGAAGATTGGGGGACAGGAGATAACTATGGCTACACCTTC. Residues: CASSEDWGTGDNYGYTF.

The chain has TRBV18 and TRBJ1-3; 7 bases fit TRBD1. The CDR3 contains 16 residues. Germline-derived CDR1 and CDR2 are KGHSH and LQKENI. Germline trimming cut 2 bases from V and 2 bases from J; bases unmatched to any gene: 6. Written as DNA, the CDR3 is TGTGCCAGCTCACCAGAACTGACAGGGCCTGGAAACACCATATATTTT. It codes for CASSPELTGPGNTIYF.

The chain is built from TRBV6-5 and TRBJ2-5, with D unclear. This CDR3 is built from 15 residues. V gave up 5 bases and J gave up 2 bases, with 15 bases separating them. From germline, CDR1 is MNHEY and CDR2 SVGAGI. In nucleotides, the CDR3 is TGTGCCAGCAGTAATGTGGGCCAAGATCAAGAGACCCAGTACTTC. The encoded protein is CASSNVGQDQETQYF.

The chain is built from TRBV7-9 and TRBJ2-1, with D hard to call. The V gene's germline CDR1 is SEHNR and CDR2 FQNEAQ (reference sequence). The CDR3 is 15 amino acids. Trimming took off 5 bases at V and 0 bases at J, with 11 bases between the two ends. CDR3 in amino acids: CASSGTTSSYNEQFF. CDR3 in DNA: TGTGCCAGCAGCGGAACCACCAGCTCCTACAATGAGCAGTTCTTC.

The genes are TRBV6-5 and TRBJ1-1, with D perhaps TRBD1 (5 bases). Trimming left V 6 bases short and J 11 bases short, with 13 bases between. Germline assignment: CDR1 MNHEY and CDR2 SVGAGI. This CDR3 comprises 11 residues. The CDR3 bases are TGTGCCAGCAGCCACCGGGACGATGCTTTCTTT. It translates to CASSHRDDAFF.

The J gene is TRBJ1-1, the V gene TRBV11-2; D not resolved. The CDR3 is 14 amino acids. CDR1 is SGHAT and CDR2 is FQNNGV in the germline V gene. Trimming took off 7 bases at V and 3 bases at J, with 15 bases between the two ends. In DNA form, the CDR3 reads TGTGCCAGCACCCCTAACAAACACGACACTGAAGCTTTCTTT. This sequence encodes CASTPNKHDTEAFF.

This chain joins TRBV7-9 and TRBJ1-2; 8 positions match TRBD1. Per germline, CDR1 SEHNR and CDR2 FQNEAQ (reference sequence). Trimming took 4 bases from V and 1 from J; bases not matched to a gene: 5. CDR3 length equals 15 residues. The DNA for the CDR3 is TGTGCCAGCAGCTCAGGACAGGGCGATAACTATGGCTACACCTTC. Protein product: CASSSGQGDNYGYTF.

The chain joins TRBV12-5 to TRBJ2-1, with D maybe TRBD2 (6 bases). Germline CDR1 is LGHNT and CDR2 is FRNRAP. V dropped 0 bases and J dropped 3 bases, with 9 bases sitting between them. The CDR3 extends over 15 amino acids. CDR3 bases: TGTGCTAGTGGTTTGGTCGGGGGTAACTACAATGAGCAGTTCTTC. It yields the protein CASGLVGGNYNEQFF.

About this clone: The same CDR3 also results from other DNA sequences found in this sample. The V call is TRBV4-3, the J call TRBJ1-4; no clear D gene. Per germline, CDR1 LGHNA and CDR2 YSLEER. The length of the CDR3 is 16 residues. The ends were cut back, 0 bases at V and 0 bases at J, with 8 bases in the middle. As DNA, the CDR3 is TGCGCCAGCAGCCAAGATTGGGCTGCAACTAATGAAAAACTGTTTTTT. This sequence encodes CASSQDWAATNEKLFF.

The gene calls are TRBV29-1 and TRBJ2-7; 7 bases are shared with TRBD2. The J segment lost 3 bases and the V segment lost 5 bases, leaving 10 bases of the junction unmatched. Germline assignment: CDR1 SQVTM and CDR2 ANQGSEA. CDR3 length: 14 residues. The CDR3 DNA follows: TGCAGCGTTCGGGTTGCGGGAGAGGGCTACGAGCAGTACTTC. Translation gives CSVRVAGEGYEQYF.

The DNA for the CDR3 is TGTGCCAGCAGCCCGAGTCCTGGGGGCAATCAGCCCCAGCATTTT. It is translated as CASSPSPGGNQPQHF. This sequence joins TRBV6-5 and TRBJ1-5; no clear D. The CDR3 runs to 15 residues. In germline, CDR1 is MNHEY, CDR2 SVGAGI. Trimming pared 6 bases from V and 2 bases from J, leaving 14 bases between.